The entry below describes one TCR beta chain. Its antigen remains unidentified. Unique molecular identifiers featured in how the TCRbeta library was prepared. One entry per CDR3 protein results from TCRdb running MiXCR on the PCR reads. The data hold 250,000 to 300,000 distinct CDR3 sequences, with around 7.3% observed a single time. The sample belongs to a study of T-cell reconstitution after alpha-beta-depleted transplantation in children. The germline V gene has CDR1 MNHEY and CDR2 SMNVEV (reference sequence). The length of the CDR3 is 16 residues. Trimming took off 2 bases at V and 7 bases at J, with 15 bases between the two ends. Whole-study results and caveats: Reportedly, alpha-beta T cells present about two months post-transplant originated from several hundred expanded clones of graft origin. T-cell numbers and diversity one year post-transplant derived largely from freshly generated T cells. The high TCRbeta diversity at day 60 in some patients came from surviving recipient T cells and thymic progenitors.

The clonotype comes from a female patient aged 2-15 years who had a stem cell transplant for Fanconi anemia, so the T cells may come from the graft donor. Sample: peripheral blood, taken 360 days after TCRalphabeta/CD19-depleted stem cell transplant. V and J are TRBV27 and TRBJ1-6; D not certain. The DNA for the CDR3 is TGTGCCAGCAGTTTAAATCCGGACCATTTAAATTCACCCCTCCACTTT. The encoded protein is CASSLNPDHLNSPLHF.